A single sample gave rise to the 9 T cell receptor beta chains below, sequenced in a study of T cell responses to AZD1222 COVID-19 vaccine. Produced via immunoSEQ multiplex PCR; TCRdb's table is partial and in-frame only. Counted here are approximately 120,000 clones, approximately 88% occurring once; the ten biggest clones make up less than 30%. The source material was peripheral blood, sampled on day 0 of AZD1222 vaccination. Receptors originate from an adult in good health.

The chain couples TRBV27 to TRBJ2-1, with D possibly matching TRBD2 (6 bases). The CDR3 totals 13 residues. V lost 0 bases, J lost 10 bases, and 10 bases lay in between. Per the germline V gene, CDR1 is MNHEY and CDR2 is SMNVEV (reference sequence). CDR3 loop: CASSLSHAGEQFF. CDR3 DNA sequence: TGTGCCAGCAGTTTATCTCATGCGGGGGAGCAGTTCTTC.

This sequence joins TRBV5-1 and TRBJ2-5; 7 nucleotides agree with TRBD1. Germline V gene sequence: CDR1 SGHRS, CDR2 YFSETQ. This CDR3 has 15 amino acids. The junction had 7 bases not matched to a gene; V was cut back by 0 bases and J by 5 bases. The CDR3, as DNA: TGCGCCAGCAGCTTGGAGCACAGGGGCACGGAGACCCAGTACTTC. Its translation is CASSLEHRGTETQYF.

The chain uses TRBV2 and TRBJ1-4; 10 nucleotides match TRBD1. The CDR3 extends over 15 amino acids. With V trimmed by 6 bases and J by 2 bases, 3 bases remained unmatched. Germline V lookup: CDR1 SNHLY, CDR2 FYNNEI. The CDR3 reads CASRDRGDTNEKLFF. The DNA for the CDR3 is TGTGCCAGCAGGGACAGGGGGGACACTAATGAAAAACTGTTTTTT.

V usage is TRBV6-5 and J usage is TRBJ1-5, with D unresolved. Germline lookup yields CDR1 MNHEY and CDR2 SVGAGI. The V end was cut by 3 bases, the J end by 1 base, with 13 bases between. The CDR3 loop spans 16 amino acids. DNA for the CDR3: TGTGCCAGCAGTTATACCGGGAGAACCAGCAATCAGCCCCAGCATTTT. Translated: CASSYTGRTSNQPQHF.

The chain uses TRBV10-1 and TRBJ1-5, with D possibly TRBD1 on 6 matching bases. Germline CDR1 reads WNHNN; CDR2 reads SYGVQD (reference sequence). Trimming removed 2 bases at V and 1 base at J, with 12 bases between. The CDR3 contains 16 residues. CDR3 in amino acids: CASSEMRGASNQPQHF. DNA for the CDR3: TGCGCCAGCAGTGAGATGCGGGGGGCGAGCAATCAGCCCCAGCATTTT.

This clone appeared a single time. Other nucleotide sequences from this sample produce the same CDR3. The chain uses TRBV30 and TRBJ1-5, with 10 bases matching TRBD1. In germline, CDR1 is GTSNPN, CDR2 SVGIG (reference sequence). This CDR3 has 14 residues. V shed 2 bases and J 7 bases; nucleotides not matched to a gene: 5. The CDR3 sequence is CAWSLGTGEQPQHF. For the CDR3, the DNA is TGTGCCTGGAGTCTTGGGACAGGGGAACAGCCCCAGCATTTT.

This clone was picked up one time. The chain combines TRBV20-1 with TRBJ2-7, with a possible D match to TRBD2 (7 bases). Germline V CDR1 and CDR2: DFQATT, SNEGSKA (reference sequence). The length of the CDR3 is 15 residues. V was cut by 3 bases and J by 8 bases, with 23 bases left in between. CDR3 sequence reads: CSASGGGQLLRQQYF. CDR3 DNA sequence: TGCAGTGCTAGTGGGGGGGGCCAACTTCTTCGTCAGCAGTACTTC.

The J gene is TRBJ1-1, the V gene TRBV5-1; 7 bases line up with TRBD1. The V segment lost 4 bases and the J segment 1 base; nucleotides outside the gene matches: 4. This CDR3 has 14 amino acids. Germline values: CDR1 SGHRS, CDR2 YFSETQ. The CDR3 spells CASSQRQGNTEAFF. The CDR3 DNA sequence: TGCGCCAGCAGCCAGCGACAGGGGAACACTGAAGCTTTCTTT.

CDR3 bases: TGTGCCAGCTCACCACAACTAGCGGGGACCACAGATACGCAGTATTTT. Its translation: CASSPQLAGTTDTQYF. This chain connects TRBV18 to TRBJ2-3, with TRBD2 matching over 10 bases. This CDR3 region has 16 residues. The germline gives CDR1 KGHSH, CDR2 LQKENI. V shed 1 base and J 2 bases; nucleotides not matched to a gene: 3.